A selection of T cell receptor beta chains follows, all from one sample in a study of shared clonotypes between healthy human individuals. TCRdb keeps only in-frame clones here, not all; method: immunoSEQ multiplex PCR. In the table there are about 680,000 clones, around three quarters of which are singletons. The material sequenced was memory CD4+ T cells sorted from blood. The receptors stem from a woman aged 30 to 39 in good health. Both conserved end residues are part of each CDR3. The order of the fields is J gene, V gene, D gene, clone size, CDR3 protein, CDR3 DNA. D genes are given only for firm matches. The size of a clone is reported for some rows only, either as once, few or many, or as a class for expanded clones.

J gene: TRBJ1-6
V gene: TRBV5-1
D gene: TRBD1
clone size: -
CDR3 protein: CASSHGDRDDSPLHF
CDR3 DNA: TGCGCCAGCAGCCACGGGGACAGGGATGATTCACCCCTCCACTTT

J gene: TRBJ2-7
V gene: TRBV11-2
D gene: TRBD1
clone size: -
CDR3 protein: CASSLQGASYEQYF
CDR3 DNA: TGTGCCAGCAGCCTACAGGGGGCCTCCTACGAGCAGTACTTC

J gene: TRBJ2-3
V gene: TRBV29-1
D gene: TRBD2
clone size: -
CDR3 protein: CSVTSATDTQYF
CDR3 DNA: TGCAGCGTCACTAGCGCCACAGATACGCAGTATTTT

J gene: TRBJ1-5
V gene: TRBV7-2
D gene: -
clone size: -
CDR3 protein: CASSLGVAGNQPQHF
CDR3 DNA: TGTGCCAGCAGCTTAGGGGTGGCAGGCAATCAGCCCCAGCATTTT

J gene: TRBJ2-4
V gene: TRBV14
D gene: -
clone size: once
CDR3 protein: CASSQDPIRRGSKNIQYF
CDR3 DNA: TGTGCCAGCAGCCAAGATCCAATTAGAAGGGGATCCAAAAACATTCAGTACTTC

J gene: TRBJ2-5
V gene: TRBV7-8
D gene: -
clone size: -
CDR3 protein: CASSLGVGRAYQETQYF
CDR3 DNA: TGTGCCAGCAGCTTAGGTGTCGGCAGGGCCTACCAAGAGACCCAGTACTTC

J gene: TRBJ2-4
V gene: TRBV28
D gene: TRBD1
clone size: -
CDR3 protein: CASSPPGQGAFKNIQYF
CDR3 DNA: TGTGCCAGCAGTCCCCCGGGACAGGGGGCTTTTAAAAACATTCAGTACTTC

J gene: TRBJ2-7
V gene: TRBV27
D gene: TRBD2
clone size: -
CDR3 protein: CATWAGGAYEQYF
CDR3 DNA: TGTGCCACCTGGGCGGGGGGCGCATACGAGCAGTACTTC

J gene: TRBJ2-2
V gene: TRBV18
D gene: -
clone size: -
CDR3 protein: CASSPLAGRNTGELFF
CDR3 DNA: TGTGCCAGCTCACCATTGGCAGGGCGAAACACCGGGGAGCTGTTTTTT

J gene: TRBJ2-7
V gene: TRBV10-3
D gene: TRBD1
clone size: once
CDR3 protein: CAIRPGTGIYEQYF
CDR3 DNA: TGTGCCATCAGGCCCGGGACAGGGATCTACGAGCAGTACTTC

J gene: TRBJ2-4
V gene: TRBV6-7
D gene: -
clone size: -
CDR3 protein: CASSYSKVVGNF
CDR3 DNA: TGTGCCAGCAGTTACTCTAAGGTCGTTGGGAACTTC

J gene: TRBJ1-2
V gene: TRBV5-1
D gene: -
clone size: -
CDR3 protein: CASSLGQIGYGYTF
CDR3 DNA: TGCGCCAGCAGCTTGGGACAGATAGGGTATGGCTACACCTTC

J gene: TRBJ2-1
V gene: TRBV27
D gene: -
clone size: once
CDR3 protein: CASSSSRAYNEQFF
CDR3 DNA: -

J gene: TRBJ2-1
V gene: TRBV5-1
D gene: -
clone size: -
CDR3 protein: CASSLEGQSSYNEQFF
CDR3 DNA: TGCGCCAGCAGCTTGGAGGGCCAAAGCTCCTACAATGAGCAGTTCTTC

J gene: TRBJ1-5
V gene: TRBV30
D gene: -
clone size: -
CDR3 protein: CAWSKDKTQPQHF
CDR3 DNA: TGTGCCTGGAGTAAGGACAAGACTCAGCCCCAGCATTTT

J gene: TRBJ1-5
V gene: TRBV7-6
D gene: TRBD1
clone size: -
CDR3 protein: CASSLDAGGRGNQPQHF
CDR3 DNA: TGTGCCAGCAGCTTAGATGCAGGGGGCAGGGGCAATCAGCCCCAGCATTTT

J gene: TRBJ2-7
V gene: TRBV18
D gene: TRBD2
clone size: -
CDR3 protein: CASSTGPLAGDEQYF
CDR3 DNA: TGTGCCAGCTCCACCGGCCCCCTAGCGGGAGACGAGCAGTACTTC

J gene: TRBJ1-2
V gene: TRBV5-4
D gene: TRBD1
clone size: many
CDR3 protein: CASRPRTGASYGYTF
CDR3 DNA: TGTGCCAGCAGACCGCGAACAGGGGCCTCCTATGGCTACACCTTC

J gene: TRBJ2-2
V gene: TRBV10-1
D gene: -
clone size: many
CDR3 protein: CASSDGGSDGELFF
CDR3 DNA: TGCGCCAGCAGTGATGGGGGAAGTGATGGGGAGCTGTTTTTT

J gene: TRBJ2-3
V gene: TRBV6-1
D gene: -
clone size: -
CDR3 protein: CASRRRVKEGDTQYF
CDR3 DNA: TGTGCCAGCAGGAGGCGGGTGAAGGAGGGAGATACGCAGTATTTT

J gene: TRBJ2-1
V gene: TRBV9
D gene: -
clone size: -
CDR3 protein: CASSVVGDPARGEQFF
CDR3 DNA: TGTGCCAGCAGCGTAGTCGGCGACCCCGCGCGCGGTGAGCAGTTCTTC

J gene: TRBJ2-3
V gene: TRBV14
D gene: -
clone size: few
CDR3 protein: CASSQDFPGRTDTQYF
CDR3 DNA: TGTGCCAGCAGCCAAGATTTTCCAGGGCGCACAGATACGCAGTATTTT

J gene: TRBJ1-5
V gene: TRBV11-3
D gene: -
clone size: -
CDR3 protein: CASSKDSLSDQPQHF
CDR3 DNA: TGTGCCAGCAGCAAAGACAGTCTTTCGGACCAGCCCCAGCATTTT

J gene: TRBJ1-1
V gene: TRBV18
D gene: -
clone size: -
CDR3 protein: CASSPRANQVNTEAFF
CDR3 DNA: TGTGCCAGCTCACCACGGGCGAACCAGGTGAACACTGAAGCTTTCTTT

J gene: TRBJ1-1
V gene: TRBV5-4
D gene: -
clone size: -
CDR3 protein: CASNLGNTEAFF
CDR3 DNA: TGTGCCAGCAATTTAGGGAACACTGAAGCTTTCTTT

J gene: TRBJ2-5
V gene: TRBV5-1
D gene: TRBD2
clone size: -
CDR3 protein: CASSLGTSGLETQYF
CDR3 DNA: TGCGCCAGCAGCTTGGGGACTAGCGGTTTGGAGACCCAGTACTTC

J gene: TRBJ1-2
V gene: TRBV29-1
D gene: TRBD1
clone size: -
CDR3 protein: CSAGQGEGGYTF
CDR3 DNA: TGCAGCGCCGGACAGGGGGAAGGAGGCTACACCTTC

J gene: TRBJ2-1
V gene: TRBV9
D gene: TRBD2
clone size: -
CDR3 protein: CASSVGGGSDEQFF
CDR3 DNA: TGTGCCAGCAGCGTAGGCGGCGGGAGTGATGAGCAGTTCTTC

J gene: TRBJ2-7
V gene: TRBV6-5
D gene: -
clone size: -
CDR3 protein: CASRETFPTDEQYF
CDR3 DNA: TGTGCCAGCAGAGAGACATTTCCGACGGACGAGCAGTACTTC

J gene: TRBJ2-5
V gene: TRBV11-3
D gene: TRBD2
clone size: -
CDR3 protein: CASSIGGWQETQYF
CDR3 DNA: TGTGCCAGCAGCATCGGGGGGTGGCAAGAGACCCAGTACTTC

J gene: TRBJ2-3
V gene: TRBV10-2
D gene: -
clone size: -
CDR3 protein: CASSIGGWADTQYF
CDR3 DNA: TGCGCCAGCAGTATCGGAGGGTGGGCGGATACGCAGTATTTT

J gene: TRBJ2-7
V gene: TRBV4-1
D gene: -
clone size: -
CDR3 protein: CASSPGGYYEQYF
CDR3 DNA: TGCGCCAGCAGCCCCGGCGGTTACTACGAGCAGTACTTC

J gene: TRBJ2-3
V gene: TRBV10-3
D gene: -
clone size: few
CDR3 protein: CAINGGGRTDTQYF
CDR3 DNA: TGTGCCATCAACGGCGGAGGGAGGACAGATACGCAGTATTTT

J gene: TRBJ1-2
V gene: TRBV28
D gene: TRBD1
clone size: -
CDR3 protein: CASSLGGGQQIYGYTF
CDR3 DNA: TGTGCCAGCAGTTTAGGGGGGGGACAGCAGATCTATGGCTACACCTTC

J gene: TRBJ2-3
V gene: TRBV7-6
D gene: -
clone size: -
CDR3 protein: CASSLSAGYTDTQYF
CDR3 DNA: TGTGCCAGCAGCTTAAGCGCGGGGTACACAGATACGCAGTATTTT

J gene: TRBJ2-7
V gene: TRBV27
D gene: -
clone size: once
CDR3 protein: CASSSGSPEQYF
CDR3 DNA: TGTGCCAGCAGTTCAGGGTCTCCCGAGCAGTACTTC

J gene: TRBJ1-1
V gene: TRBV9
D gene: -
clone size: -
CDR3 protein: CASSVAWGSTEAFF
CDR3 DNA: TGTGCCAGCAGCGTAGCGTGGGGATCCACTGAAGCTTTCTTT

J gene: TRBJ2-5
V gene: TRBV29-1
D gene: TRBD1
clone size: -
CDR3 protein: CSAATRGKETQYF
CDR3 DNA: TGCAGCGCCGCTACCAGGGGGAAAGAGACCCAGTACTTC

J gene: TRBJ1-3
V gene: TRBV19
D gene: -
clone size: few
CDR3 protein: CASNPGTPLSGNTIYF
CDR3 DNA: TGTGCCAGTAATCCCGGGACACCGCTCTCTGGAAACACCATATATTTT

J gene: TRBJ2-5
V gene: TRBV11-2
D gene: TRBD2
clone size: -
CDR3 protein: CASSSGLAGVKTQYF
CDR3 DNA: TGTGCCAGCAGCTCCGGACTAGCGGGAGTAAAGACCCAGTACTTC

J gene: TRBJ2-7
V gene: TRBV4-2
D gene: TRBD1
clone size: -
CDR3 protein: CASSQAGTGAYEQYF
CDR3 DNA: TGTGCCAGCAGCCAAGCGGGGACAGGCGCCTACGAGCAGTACTTC

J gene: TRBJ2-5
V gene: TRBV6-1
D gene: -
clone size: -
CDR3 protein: CASSPGAGAETQYF
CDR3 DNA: TGTGCCAGCAGTCCAGGGGCTGGAGCGGAGACCCAGTACTTC

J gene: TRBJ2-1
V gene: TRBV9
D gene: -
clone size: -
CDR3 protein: CASSQEVEHYNEQFF
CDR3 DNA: TGTGCCAGCAGCCAAGAAGTGGAGCACTACAATGAGCAGTTCTTC

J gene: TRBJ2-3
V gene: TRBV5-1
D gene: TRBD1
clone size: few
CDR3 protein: CASSPQGEFTDTQYF
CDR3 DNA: TGCGCCAGCAGCCCCCAGGGGGAATTCACAGATACGCAGTATTTT

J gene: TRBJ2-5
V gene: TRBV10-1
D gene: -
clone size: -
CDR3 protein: CASSDWGTQYF
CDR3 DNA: TGCGCCAGCAGTGATTGGGGGACCCAGTACTTC

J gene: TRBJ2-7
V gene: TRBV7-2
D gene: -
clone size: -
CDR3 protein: CASSFIVSVEQYF
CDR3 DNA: TGTGCCAGCAGCTTCATAGTAAGTGTGGAGCAGTACTTC

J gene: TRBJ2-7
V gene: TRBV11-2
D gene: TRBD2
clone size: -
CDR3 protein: CASTGLAGVALEQYF
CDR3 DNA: TGTGCCAGCACCGGACTAGCGGGAGTCGCGTTAGAGCAGTACTTC

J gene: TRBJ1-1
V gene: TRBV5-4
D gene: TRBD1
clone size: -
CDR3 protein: CASSPGQGLSMNTEAFF
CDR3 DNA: TGTGCCAGCAGCCCCGGACAGGGACTGAGCATGAACACTGAAGCTTTCTTT

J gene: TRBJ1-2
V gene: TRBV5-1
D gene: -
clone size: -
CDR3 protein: CASSLVPSGSSGDYGYTF
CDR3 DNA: TGCGCCAGCAGCTTGGTTCCGTCCGGCTCATCTGGGGACTATGGCTACACCTTC

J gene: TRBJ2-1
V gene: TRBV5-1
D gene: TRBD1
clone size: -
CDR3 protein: CASSLTTGGTEQFF
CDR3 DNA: TGCGCCAGCAGCTTGACTACAGGGGGCACTGAGCAGTTCTTC

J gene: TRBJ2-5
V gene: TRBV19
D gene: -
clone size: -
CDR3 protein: CASKSDGQETQYF
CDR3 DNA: TGTGCCAGTAAATCTGACGGACAAGAGACCCAGTACTTC

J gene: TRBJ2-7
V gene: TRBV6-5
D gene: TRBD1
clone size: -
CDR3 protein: CASTRTGTGNEQYF
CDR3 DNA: TGTGCCAGCACCCGGACAGGGACGGGCAACGAGCAGTACTTC

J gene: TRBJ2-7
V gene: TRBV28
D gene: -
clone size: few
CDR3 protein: CASSFGARQYF
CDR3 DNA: TGTGCCAGCAGTTTCGGGGCCAGGCAGTACTTC